This T cell receptor (beta chain) was recovered during a study of beta chain features in type 1 diabetes. As for the study in general: All of the samples together had more than 95 million sorted cells examined.

About this clone itself: Its target is not known.

The CDR3 totals 17 residues. V lost 3 bases to trimming and J lost 0 bases, with 16 bases between them. Germline loops: CDR1 LNHNV, CDR2 YYDKDF (reference sequence). Of the isolated RNA, all was reverse transcribed, and so the sequenced material was expressed TCRB transcripts. Clones were read by immunoSEQ multiplex PCR, and TCRdb kept only the in-frame ones, dropping some. The data contain some 700,000 clones, roughly an eighth of them singletons. Regarding the study as a whole: Researchers cautioned that cDNA sequencing could over-represent cells with high TCR expression. In comparison with healthy donors, patients had naive, central memory and Treg TCRB repertoires that appeared more similar. All four CD4+ subsets of Type 1 diabetes patients contained TCRB CDR3s that were moderately but significantly shorter.

The chain joins TRBV15 to TRBJ2-3; D may correspond to TRBD1 or TRBD2 (5 bases each). The clonotype originates from a man between 18 and 35 years old with type 1 diabetes. Sequencing was performed on naive CD4+ T cells from blood. CDR3: CATSRNFGTLSTDTQYF. DNA of the CDR3: TGTGCCACCAGCAGGAACTTCGGGACCCTTAGCACAGATACGCAGTATTTT. Filled out from reference TRBV15 and TRBJ2-3, the complete variable domain reads DAMVIQNPRYQVTQFGKPVTLSCSQTLNHNVMYWYQQKSSQAPKLLFHYYDKDFNNEADTPDNFQSRRPNTSFCFLDIRSPGLGDTAMYLCATSRNFGTLSTDTQYFGPGTRLTVL.